The rows below give T cell receptor beta chains drawn from one sample of a study of blood T cell repertoires in COVID-19. Assay used: immunoSEQ multiplex PCR; TCRdb lists only in-frame clones, some missing. The sample has over 200,000 clones, 88% seen once. The source material was PBMCs or T cells enriched from blood (not recorded which). The receptors here all came from a woman in her twenties or thirties who had been exposed to COVID-19. CDR3s include the opening cysteine and the closing phenylalanine or tryptophan. The D gene is left open where the match is weak. Size values are once, few and many counts, or a class for expanded clones, and some rows have none.

length,size,V,D,J,CDR3,DNA
13,.,TRBV9,.,TRBJ1-1,CASSAQVATEAFF,TGTGCCAGCAGCGCCCAGGTGGCCACTGAAGCTTTCTTT
16,.,TRBV9,TRBD1,TRBJ2-1,CASSVAPQGVYNEQFF,TGTGCCAGCAGCGTAGCCCCACAGGGGGTTTACAATGAGCAGTTCTTC
13,.,TRBV12-3/TRBV12-4,.,TRBJ2-3,CASSQARTDTQYF,TGTGCCAGCAGTCAGGCCCGAACAGATACGCAGTATTTT
14,.,TRBV29-1,TRBD2,TRBJ2-2,CSALVGGSTGELFF,TGCAGCGCCCTTGTCGGCGGGAGCACCGGGGAGCTGTTTTTT
14,.,TRBV6-2/TRBV6-3,TRBD2,TRBJ2-4,CASGSSGRKNIQYF,TGTGCCAGCGGTTCTAGCGGGAGGAAAAACATTCAGTACTTC
15,.,TRBV2,.,TRBJ2-7,CASISDIIHPYEQYF,TGTGCCAGCATTTCCGACATTATACACCCCTACGAGCAGTACTTC
15,.,TRBV18,.,TRBJ2-1,CASSVGGVLGNEQFF,TGTGCCAGCTCAGTGGGCGGGGTCCTTGGCAATGAGCAGTTCTTC
17,.,TRBV15,.,TRBJ1-3,CATSSSRAIFWRNTIYF,TGTGCCACCAGCAGTAGCAGGGCTATTTTCTGGCGAAACACCATATATTTT
17,once,TRBV10-3,TRBD2,TRBJ2-6,CAISDGGGPSGANVLTF,TGTGCCATCAGTGATGGGGGAGGGCCATCTGGGGCCAACGTCCTGACTTTC
13,.,TRBV10-1,.,TRBJ1-6,CASSVTENSPLHF,TGCGCCAGCAGTGTGACGGAGAATTCACCCCTCCACTTT
16,.,TRBV28,.,TRBJ2-6,CASSLTGSSGANVLTF,TGTGCCAGCAGTTTAACGGGTAGCTCTGGGGCCAACGTCCTGACTTTC
13,.,TRBV5-8,TRBD1,TRBJ1-3,CASSSPPGGNIYF,TGTGCCAGCAGCTCCCCCCCAGGGGGCAACATATATTTT
16,.,TRBV4-2,.,TRBJ1-4,CASSQEWAGGEEKLFF,TGTGCCAGCAGCCAAGAATGGGCGGGGGGTGAGGAAAAACTGTTTTTT
14,.,TRBV11-2,.,TRBJ1-5,CASSLGWGDQPQHF,TGTGCCAGCAGCTTAGGATGGGGAGATCAGCCCCAGCATTTT
14,.,TRBV20-1,TRBD2,TRBJ2-1,CSASSGGAGNEQFF,TGCAGTGCTAGTAGCGGGGGAGCCGGGAATGAGCAGTTCTTC
17,.,TRBV18,.,TRBJ1-5,CASSPKATGLGHQPQHF,TGTGCCAGCTCACCAAAGGCAACAGGTTTAGGGCATCAGCCCCAGCATTTT
15,few,TRBV4-1,.,TRBJ2-2,CASSQTGLQDRELFF,TGCGCCAGCAGCCAAACGGGACTTCAGGACCGGGAGCTGTTTTTT
14,.,TRBV2,.,TRBJ1-6,CASRLSGPNPPLHF,TGTGCCAGCAGACTCAGCGGACCGAATCCACCCCTCCACTTT
14,.,TRBV6-5,TRBD1,TRBJ2-7,CASSPTGNLYEQYF,TGTGCCAGCAGTCCGACAGGGAATCTCTACGAGCAGTACTTC
16,.,TRBV5-4,TRBD1,TRBJ1-1,CASSLQGQGRHTEAFF,TGTGCCAGCAGCTTGCAGGGACAGGGAAGGCACACTGAAGCTTTCTTT
15,few,TRBV3-1/TRBV3-2,.,TRBJ1-2,CASSQDLTRRHGYTF,TGTGCCAGCAGCCAAGATCTGACACGGAGGCATGGCTACACCTTC
13,few,TRBV9,.,TRBJ1-1,CASSVGGAPEAFF,TGTGCCAGCAGCGTAGGGGGCGCGCCTGAAGCTTTCTTT
14,once,TRBV7-9,.,TRBJ2-1,CASSWQGVGGVQFF,TGTGCCAGCAGCTGGCAGGGGGTCGGGGGTGTGCAGTTCTTC
14,.,TRBV28,.,TRBJ1-1,CASSLKGGDTEAFF,TGTGCCAGCAGTTTAAAGGGAGGGGATACTGAAGCTTTCTTT
15,.,TRBV18,.,TRBJ2-7,CASSRLQGLSYEQYF,TGTGCCAGCTCCCGGCTACAGGGTCTTTCCTACGAGCAGTACTTC
15,.,TRBV7-9,.,TRBJ1-2,CASSISQGRLDGYTF,TGTGCCAGCAGCATTTCTCAGGGGCGGCTTGATGGCTACACCTTC
15,.,TRBV28,TRBD1,TRBJ1-1,CASSARQGTNTEAFF,TGTGCCAGCAGTGCTAGACAGGGCACGAACACTGAAGCTTTCTTT
13,.,TRBV2,.,TRBJ1-5,CASSRTVGQPQHF,TGTGCCAGCAGTCGGACAGTGGGCCAGCCCCAGCATTTT
15,.,TRBV28,.,TRBJ2-1,CASSFGEGAYNEQFF,TGTGCCAGCAGTTTCGGCGAAGGAGCCTACAATGAGCAGTTCTTC
14,.,TRBV14,TRBD2,TRBJ2-3,CASSPVAGPGTQYF,TGTGCCAGCAGCCCGGTAGCGGGTCCGGGGACGCAGTATTTT
11,.,TRBV5-1,.,TRBJ2-7,CASSFNSEQYF,TGCGCCAGCAGCTTCAACTCCGAGCAGTACTTC
13,.,TRBV27,.,TRBJ1-5,CASSLRPGQPQHF,TGTGCCAGCAGTTTACGTCCAGGTCAGCCCCAGCATTTT
15,once,TRBV7-2,.,TRBJ2-1,CASSLVTSRNNEQFF,TGTGCCAGCAGCTTAGTCACTAGCAGAAACAATGAGCAGTTCTTC
14,.,TRBV28,.,TRBJ2-5,CASSGQNLQETQYF,TGTGCCAGCAGTGGACAGAATCTCCAAGAGACCCAGTACTTC
17,.,TRBV27,TRBD1,TRBJ2-1,CASSLLGQAGSYNEQFF,TGTGCCAGCAGTTTACTAGGACAGGCGGGCTCCTACAATGAGCAGTTCTTC
13,.,TRBV7-2,.,TRBJ1-5,CASSLAGGQPQHF,TGTGCCAGCAGCTTAGCGGGGGGTCAGCCCCAGCATTTT
16,.,TRBV5-1,TRBD2,TRBJ2-5,CASSPGLAGIQETQYF,TGCGCCAGCAGCCCCGGACTAGCGGGGATCCAAGAGACCCAGTACTTC
14,.,TRBV12-5,.,TRBJ1-5,CASAILASNQPQHF,TGTGCTAGTGCGATCCTAGCAAGCAATCAGCCCCAGCATTTT
14,once,TRBV28,TRBD1,TRBJ1-2,CASSLSGQGQGYTF,TGTGCCAGCAGTTTAAGCGGACAGGGGCAGGGCTACACCTTC
13,.,TRBV5-1,.,TRBJ2-5,CASSPSVQETQYF,TGCGCCAGCAGCCCCAGCGTCCAAGAGACCCAGTACTTC
20,.,TRBV9,TRBD2,TRBJ2-1,CASSARTSGSGPKRNNEQFF,TGTGCCAGCAGCGCCAGGACTAGCGGGTCGGGACCGAAGAGAAACAATGAGCAGTTCTTC
16,.,TRBV3-1/TRBV3-2,TRBD2,TRBJ2-1,CASSQAQVGGNNEQFF,TGTGCCAGCAGCCAAGCCCAGGTGGGGGGGAACAATGAGCAGTTCTTC
15,.,TRBV14,TRBD1,TRBJ2-5,CASSQVAGGVETQYF,TGTGCCAGCAGCCAAGTTGCAGGGGGAGTAGAGACCCAGTACTTC